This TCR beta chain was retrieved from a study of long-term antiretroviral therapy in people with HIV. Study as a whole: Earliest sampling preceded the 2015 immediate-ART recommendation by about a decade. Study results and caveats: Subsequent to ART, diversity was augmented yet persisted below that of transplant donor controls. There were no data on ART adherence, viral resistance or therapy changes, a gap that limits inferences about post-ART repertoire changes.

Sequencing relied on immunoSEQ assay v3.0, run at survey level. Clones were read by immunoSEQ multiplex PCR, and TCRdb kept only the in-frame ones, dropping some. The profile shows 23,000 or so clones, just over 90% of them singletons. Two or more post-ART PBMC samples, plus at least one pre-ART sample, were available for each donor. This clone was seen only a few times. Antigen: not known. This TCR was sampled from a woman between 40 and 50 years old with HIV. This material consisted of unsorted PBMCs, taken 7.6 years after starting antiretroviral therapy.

CDR3 sequence (DNA): TGCGCCAGCAGCTCGAGACACAGCACAGATACGCAGTATTTT. This encodes CASSSRHSTDTQYF. This chain uses TRBV5-1 with TRBJ2-3; D not certain. The ends were cut back, 3 bases at V and 0 bases at J, with 8 bases in the middle. CDR1 is SGHRS, CDR2 YFSETQ, per germline. CDR3 size: 14 residues. The full variable domain, with the rest looked up from reference TRBV5-1 and TRBJ2-3, is KAGVTQTPRYLIKTRGQQVTLSCSPISGHRSVSWYQQTPGQGLQFLFEYFSETQRNKGNFPGRFSGRQFSNSRSEMNVSTLELGDSALYLCASSSRHSTDTQYFGPGTRLTVL.